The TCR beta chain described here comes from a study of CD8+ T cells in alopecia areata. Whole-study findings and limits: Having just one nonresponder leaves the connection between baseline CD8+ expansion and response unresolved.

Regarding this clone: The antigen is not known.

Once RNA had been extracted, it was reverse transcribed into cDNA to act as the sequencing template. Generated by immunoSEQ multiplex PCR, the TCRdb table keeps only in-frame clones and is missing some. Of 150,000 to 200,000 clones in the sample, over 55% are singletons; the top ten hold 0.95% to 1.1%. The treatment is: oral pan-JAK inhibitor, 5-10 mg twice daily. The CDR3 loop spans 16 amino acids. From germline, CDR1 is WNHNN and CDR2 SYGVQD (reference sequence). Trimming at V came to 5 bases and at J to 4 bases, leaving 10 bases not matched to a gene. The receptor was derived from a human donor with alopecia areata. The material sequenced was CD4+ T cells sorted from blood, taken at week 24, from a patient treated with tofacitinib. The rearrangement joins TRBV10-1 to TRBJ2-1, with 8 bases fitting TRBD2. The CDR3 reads CASSPLGSGAYNEQFF. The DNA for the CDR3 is TGCGCCAGCAGTCCCCTGGGTAGCGGGGCGTACAATGAGCAGTTCTTC.